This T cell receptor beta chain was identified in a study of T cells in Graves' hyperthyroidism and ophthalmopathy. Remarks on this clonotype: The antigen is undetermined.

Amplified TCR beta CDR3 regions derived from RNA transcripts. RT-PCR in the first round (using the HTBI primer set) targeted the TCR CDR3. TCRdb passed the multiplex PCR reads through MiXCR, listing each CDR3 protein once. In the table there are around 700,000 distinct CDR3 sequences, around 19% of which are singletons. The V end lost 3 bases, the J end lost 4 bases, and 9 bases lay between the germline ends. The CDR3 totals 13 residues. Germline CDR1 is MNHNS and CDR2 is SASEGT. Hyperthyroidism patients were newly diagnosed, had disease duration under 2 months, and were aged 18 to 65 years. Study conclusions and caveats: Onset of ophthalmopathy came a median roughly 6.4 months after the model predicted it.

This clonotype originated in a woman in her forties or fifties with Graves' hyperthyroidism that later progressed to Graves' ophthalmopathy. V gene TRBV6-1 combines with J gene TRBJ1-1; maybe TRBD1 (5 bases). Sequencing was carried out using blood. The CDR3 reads CASSDYGGTEAFF. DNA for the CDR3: TGTGCCAGCAGTGATTATGGGGGCACTGAAGCTTTCTTT.